This T cell receptor (beta chain) was found in a study of identical twins. Points from the study as a whole: The more abundant beta clonotypes in cord blood had fewer insertions, and memory repertoires did not show this.

MiXCR, run by TCRdb on the 5' RACE reads, gives a single entry per CDR3 protein. Of 450,000 to 650,000 distinct CDR3 sequences listed, 9.6% are singletons. This clonotype has only a few counts. Its target is not known. Another study also made use of these data, one on yellow fever vaccine responses in identical twins. That source reports: The authors reported partly convergent, partly personalized vaccine responses in identical twins.

Sequencing input: PBMCs. The sequence was obtained from a woman between 18 and 30 years old in good health.

The CDR3 here is CASSLGPQGLDEKLFF. The CDR3 nucleotides read TGTGCCAGCAGCTTGGGGCCACAGGGTTTGGATGAAAAACTGTTTTTT. The chain is built from TRBV5-5 and TRBJ1-4, with a weak D call TRBD1 (6 bases). Germline V gene sequence: CDR1 SGHKS, CDR2 YYEKEE (reference sequence). V gave up 0 bases and J gave up 6 bases, with 15 bases separating them. The CDR3 contains 16 residues.